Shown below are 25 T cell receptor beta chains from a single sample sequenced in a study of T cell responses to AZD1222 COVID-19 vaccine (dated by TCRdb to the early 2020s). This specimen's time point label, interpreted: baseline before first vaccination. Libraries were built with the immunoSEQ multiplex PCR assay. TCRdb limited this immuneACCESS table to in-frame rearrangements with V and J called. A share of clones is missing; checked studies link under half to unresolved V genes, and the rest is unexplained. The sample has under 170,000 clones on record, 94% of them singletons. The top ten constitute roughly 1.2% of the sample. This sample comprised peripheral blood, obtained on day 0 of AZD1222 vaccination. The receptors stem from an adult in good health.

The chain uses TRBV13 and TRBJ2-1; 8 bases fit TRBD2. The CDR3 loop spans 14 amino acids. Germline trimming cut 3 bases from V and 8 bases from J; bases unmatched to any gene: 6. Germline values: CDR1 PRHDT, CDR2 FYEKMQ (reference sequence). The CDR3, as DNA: TGTGCCAGCAGCTTCCCGGGGGGGGCGGATGAGCAGTTCTTC. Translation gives CASSFPGGADEQFF.

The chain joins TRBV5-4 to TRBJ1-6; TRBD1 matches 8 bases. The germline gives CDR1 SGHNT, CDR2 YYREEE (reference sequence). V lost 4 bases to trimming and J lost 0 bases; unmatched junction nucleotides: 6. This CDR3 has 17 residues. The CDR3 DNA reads TGTGCCAGCAGCCCGGGGACAGGCAGCTCCTATAATTCACCCCTCCACTTT. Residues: CASSPGTGSSYNSPLHF.

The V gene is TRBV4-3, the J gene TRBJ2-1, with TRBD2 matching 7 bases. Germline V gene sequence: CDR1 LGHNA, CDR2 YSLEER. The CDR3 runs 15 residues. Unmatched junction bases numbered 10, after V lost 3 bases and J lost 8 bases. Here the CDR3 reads CASSQSRGRAYEQFF. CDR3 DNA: TGCGCCAGCAGCCAGTCGCGCGGGAGAGCGTATGAGCAGTTCTTC.

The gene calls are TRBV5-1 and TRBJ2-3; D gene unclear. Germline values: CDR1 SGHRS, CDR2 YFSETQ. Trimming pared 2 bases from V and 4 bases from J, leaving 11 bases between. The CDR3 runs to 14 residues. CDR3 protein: CASSFTQSPDTQYF. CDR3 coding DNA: TGCGCCAGCAGCTTCACACAATCGCCAGATACGCAGTATTTT.

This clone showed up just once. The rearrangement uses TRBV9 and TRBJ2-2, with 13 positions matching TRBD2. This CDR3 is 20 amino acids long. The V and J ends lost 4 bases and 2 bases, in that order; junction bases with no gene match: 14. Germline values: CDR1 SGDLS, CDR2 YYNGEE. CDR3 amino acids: CASSTRGLAGDILNTGELFF. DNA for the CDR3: TGTGCCAGCAGCACCAGAGGACTAGCGGGAGACATCCTTAACACCGGGGAGCTGTTTTTT.

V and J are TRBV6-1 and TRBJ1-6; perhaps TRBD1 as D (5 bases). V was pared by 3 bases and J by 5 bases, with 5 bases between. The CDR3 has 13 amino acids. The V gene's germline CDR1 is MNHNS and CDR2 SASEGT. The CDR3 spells CASSDRDNSPLHF. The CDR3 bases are TGTGCCAGCAGTGACAGGGATAATTCACCCCTCCACTTT.

This CDR3 reads CASSLQSAGELFF. The CDR3 DNA is TGCGCCAGCAGCTTACAGTCAGCCGGGGAGCTGTTTTTT. This sequence joins TRBV4-1 and TRBJ2-2; no firm D call. Trimming took 5 bases from V and 6 from J, leaving 10 bases between them. The CDR3 has 13 residues. The germline V gene has CDR1 MGHRA and CDR2 YSYEKL.

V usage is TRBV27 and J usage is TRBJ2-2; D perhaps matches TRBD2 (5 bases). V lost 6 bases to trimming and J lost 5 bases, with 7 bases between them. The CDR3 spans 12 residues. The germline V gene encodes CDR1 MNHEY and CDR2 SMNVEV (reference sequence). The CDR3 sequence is CASRDFTGELFF. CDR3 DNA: TGTGCCAGCAGGGACTTTACCGGGGAGCTGTTTTTT.

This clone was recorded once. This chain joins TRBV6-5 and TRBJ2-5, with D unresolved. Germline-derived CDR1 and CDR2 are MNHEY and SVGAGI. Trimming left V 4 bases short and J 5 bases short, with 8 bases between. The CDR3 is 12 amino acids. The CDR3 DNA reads TGTGCCAGCAGTTCAATGGGTGAGACCCAGTACTTC. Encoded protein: CASSSMGETQYF.

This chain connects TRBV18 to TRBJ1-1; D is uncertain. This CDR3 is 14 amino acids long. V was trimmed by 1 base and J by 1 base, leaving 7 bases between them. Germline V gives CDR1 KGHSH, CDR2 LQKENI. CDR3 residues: CASSPLGGNTEAFF. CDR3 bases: TGTGCCAGCTCACCACTTGGAGGGAACACTGAAGCTTTCTTT.

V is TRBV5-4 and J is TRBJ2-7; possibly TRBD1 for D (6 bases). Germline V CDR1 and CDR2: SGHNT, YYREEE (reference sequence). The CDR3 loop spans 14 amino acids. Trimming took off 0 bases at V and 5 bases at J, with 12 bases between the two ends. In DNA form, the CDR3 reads TGTGCCAGCAGCTTGGGGGGACAAGGCGACGAGCAGTACGTC. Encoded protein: CASSLGGQGDEQYV.

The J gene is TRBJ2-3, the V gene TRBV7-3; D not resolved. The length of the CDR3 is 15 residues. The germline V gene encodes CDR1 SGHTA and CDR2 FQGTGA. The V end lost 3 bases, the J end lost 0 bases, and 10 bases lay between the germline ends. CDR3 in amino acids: CASSFSSTSTDTQYF. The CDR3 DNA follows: TGTGCCAGCAGCTTCTCCTCGACTAGCACAGATACGCAGTATTTT. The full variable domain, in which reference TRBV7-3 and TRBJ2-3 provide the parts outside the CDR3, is GAGVSQTPSNKVTEKGKYVELRCDPISGHTALYWYRQSLGQGPEFLIYFQGTGAADDSGLPNDRFFAVRPEGSVSTLKIQRTERGDSAVYLCASSFSSTSTDTQYFGPGTRLTVL.

The CDR3 is CATSRDYRGAGNTIYF. The CDR3 DNA is TGTGCCACCAGCAGAGATTACAGGGGGGCTGGAAACACCATATATTTT. V and J are TRBV15 and TRBJ1-3; 8 bases fit TRBD1. Germline trimming cut 0 bases from V and 2 bases from J; bases unmatched to any gene: 3. The length of the CDR3 is 16 residues. Germline V lookup: CDR1 LNHNV, CDR2 YYDKDF (reference sequence).

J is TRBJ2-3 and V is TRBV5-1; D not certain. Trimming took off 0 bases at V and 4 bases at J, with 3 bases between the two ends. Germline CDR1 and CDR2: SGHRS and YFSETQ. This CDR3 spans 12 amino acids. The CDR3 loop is CASSLDADTQYF. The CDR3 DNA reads TGCGCCAGCAGCTTGGACGCAGATACGCAGTATTTT.

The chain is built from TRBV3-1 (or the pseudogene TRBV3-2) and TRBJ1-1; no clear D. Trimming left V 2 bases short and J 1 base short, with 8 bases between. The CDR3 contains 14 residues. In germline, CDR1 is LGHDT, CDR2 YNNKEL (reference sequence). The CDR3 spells CASSQTAGNTEAFF. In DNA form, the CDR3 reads TGTGCCAGCAGCCAAACCGCAGGGAACACTGAAGCTTTCTTT.

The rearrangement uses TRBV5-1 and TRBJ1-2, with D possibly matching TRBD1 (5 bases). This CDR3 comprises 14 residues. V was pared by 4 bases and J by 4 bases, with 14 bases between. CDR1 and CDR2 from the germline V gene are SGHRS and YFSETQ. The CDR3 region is CASSPSGAGYGYTF. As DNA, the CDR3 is TGCGCCAGCAGCCCCAGCGGGGCCGGCTATGGCTACACCTTC. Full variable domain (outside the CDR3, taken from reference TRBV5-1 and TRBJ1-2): KAGVTQTPRYLIKTRGQQVTLSCSPISGHRSVSWYQQTPGQGLQFLFEYFSETQRNKGNFPGRFSGRQFSNSRSEMNVSTLELGDSALYLCASSPSGAGYGYTFGSGTRLTVV.

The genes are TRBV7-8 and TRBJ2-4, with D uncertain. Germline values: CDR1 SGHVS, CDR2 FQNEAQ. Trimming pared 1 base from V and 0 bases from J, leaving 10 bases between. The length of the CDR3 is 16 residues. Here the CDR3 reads CASSLDPWVAKNIQYF. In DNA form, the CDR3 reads TGTGCCAGCAGCTTAGACCCTTGGGTAGCCAAAAACATTCAGTACTTC.

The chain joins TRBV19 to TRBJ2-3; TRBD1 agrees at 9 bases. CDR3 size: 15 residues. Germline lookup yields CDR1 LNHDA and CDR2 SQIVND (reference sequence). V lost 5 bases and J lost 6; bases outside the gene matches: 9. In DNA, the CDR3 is TGTGCCAGTAGTCTCCGGGACAGGGTCACGGATACGCAGTATTTT. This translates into CASSLRDRVTDTQYF.

The CDR3 sequence: CALHTGLPEQFF. The CDR3 DNA sequence: TGTGCCTTACACACAGGGTTGCCGGAGCAGTTCTTC. The V gene is TRBV30, the J gene TRBJ2-1; TRBD1 might be the D (6 bases). V gave up 7 bases and J gave up 10 bases, with 17 bases separating them. The CDR3 sequence is 12 residues long. Germline-derived CDR1 and CDR2 are GTSNPN and SVGIG (reference sequence).

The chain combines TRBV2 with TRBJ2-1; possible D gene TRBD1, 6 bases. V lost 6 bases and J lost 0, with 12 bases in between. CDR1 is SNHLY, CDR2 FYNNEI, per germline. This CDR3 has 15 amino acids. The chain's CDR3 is CASRLGQISYNEQFF. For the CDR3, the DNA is TGTGCCAGCAGACTCGGACAGATCTCCTACAATGAGCAGTTCTTC. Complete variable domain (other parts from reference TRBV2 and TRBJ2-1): EPEVTQTPSHQVTQMGQEVILRCVPISNHLYFYWYRQILGQKVEFLVSFYNNEISEKSEIFDDQFSVERPDGSNFTLKIRSTKLEDSAMYFCASRLGQISYNEQFFGPGTRLTVL.

The CDR3 coding sequence is TGTGCCAGCAGCTGGACGACCGGGACAGCCGGTGAGCAGTTCTTC. This encodes CASSWTTGTAGEQFF. This chain links TRBV5-5 with TRBJ2-1; TRBD1 matches 7 bases. The CDR3 contains 15 residues. V dropped 3 bases and J dropped 9; count of bases not matched to a gene: 12. From germline, CDR1 is SGHKS and CDR2 YYEKEE (reference sequence).

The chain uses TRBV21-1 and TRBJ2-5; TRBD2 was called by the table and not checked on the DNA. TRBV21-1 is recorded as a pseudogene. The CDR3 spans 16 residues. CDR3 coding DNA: TGTGCCAGCAGCAAAAAGGGGGGGGAACTCAAAGAGACCCAGTACTTC. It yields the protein CASSKKGGELKETQYF.

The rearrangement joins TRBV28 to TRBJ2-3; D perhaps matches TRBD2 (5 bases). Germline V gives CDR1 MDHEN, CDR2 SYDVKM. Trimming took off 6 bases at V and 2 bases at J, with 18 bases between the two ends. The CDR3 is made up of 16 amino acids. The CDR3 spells CASRGGPPLVTDTQYF. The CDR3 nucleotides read TGTGCCAGCAGAGGAGGACCGCCGTTGGTCACAGATACGCAGTATTTT.

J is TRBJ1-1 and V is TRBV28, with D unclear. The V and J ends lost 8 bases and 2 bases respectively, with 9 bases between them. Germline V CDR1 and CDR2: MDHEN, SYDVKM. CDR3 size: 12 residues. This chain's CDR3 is CASEKQNTEAFF. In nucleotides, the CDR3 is TGTGCCAGCGAGAAACAAAACACTGAAGCTTTCTTT.

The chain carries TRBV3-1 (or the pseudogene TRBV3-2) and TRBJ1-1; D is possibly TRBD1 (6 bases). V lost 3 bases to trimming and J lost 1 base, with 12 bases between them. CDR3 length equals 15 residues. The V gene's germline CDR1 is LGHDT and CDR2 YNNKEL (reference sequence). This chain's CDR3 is CASSQRGGGNTEAFF. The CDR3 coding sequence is TGTGCCAGCAGCCAGCGAGGGGGAGGGAACACTGAAGCTTTCTTT.